This T cell receptor beta chain came from a study of Graves' ophthalmopathy and Graves' hyperthyroidism. Aged 18 to 65, hyperthyroidism patients had new diagnoses of under 2 months' duration. Orbital computed tomography, together with clinical symptoms, serum thyroxine, TRAb and thyroid ultrasound, was used for diagnosis. Concerning this clonotype: The antigen remains unidentified. A read error is possible here, since a much larger clone lies one base away.

Germline CDR1 SGHDN, CDR2 FVKESK. The CDR3 consists of 15 residues. Study findings and constraints: Blood was where most expanded thyroid clonotypes above 0.001 frequency also turned up. A roughly 84% specificity and roughly 90% sensitivity were achieved by a 13-signature model that separated ophthalmopathy from stable hyperthyroidism.

RNA transcripts served as template for amplifying TCR beta CDR3 sequences. The first round was an RT-PCR with HTBI primers, and the second round was a multiplex PCR. In TCRdb, the multiplex PCR reads were re-called with MiXCR into one record per CDR3 protein. The sample holds approximately 540,000 distinct CDR3 sequences, under 40% seen once. Sequenced: peripheral blood or thyroid tissue (not recorded which). The clonotype originates from an adult man with Graves' hyperthyroidism. This rearrangement joins TRBV14 to TRBJ1-6; D is perhaps TRBD1 (5 bases). The CDR3 loop is CASSNRDGNNSPLRF. CDR3 in DNA: TGTGCCAGCAGCAACCGGGACGGGAATAATTCACCCCTCCGCTTT.